This is a list of T cell receptor beta chains from one sample in a study of regulatory T cells in long-lasting Graves disease. TCRdb independently ran MiXCR on the multiplex PCR reads; one entry per CDR3 protein. The sample holds around 470,000 distinct CDR3 sequences, 14% seen once. The same sample was also used in a study of T cells in Graves' hyperthyroidism and ophthalmopathy.

The source material was peripheral blood mononuclear cells (PBMCs), sampled at new diagnosis, from a patient treated with antithyroid drugs. Receptor source: a woman aged 45-59 years with Graves disease. The CDR3 runs from the conserved cysteine through the conserved F or W. Fields, in order: J gene, clone size, D gene, CDR3 length, V gene, CDR3 protein, CDR3 DNA. A D gene is named only where the DNA matches it firmly. Clone size appears in some rows only: once, few, many, or a class for an expanded clone.

>TRBJ2-5|many|NA|14|TRBV3-1
CASSQDREQETQYF
TGTGCCAGCAGCCAAGATCGTGAGCAAGAGACCCAGTACTTC
>TRBJ1-6|many|NA|14|TRBV28
CASSLEPNNSPLHF
TGTGCCAGCAGTTTAGAACCTAATAATTCACCCCTCCACTTT
>TRBJ2-3|few|TRBD2|14|TRBV28
CASSSTSIFDTQYF
TGTGCCAGCAGTTCGACTAGCATCTTCGATACGCAGTATTTT
>TRBJ2-7|few|NA|16|TRBV27
CASSLFRALWCCEQYF
TGTGCCAGCAGTTTATTTCGAGCACTTTGGTGCTGCGAGCAGTACTTC
>TRBJ2-1|many|TRBD2|14|TRBV27
CASTQLAGPGEQFF
TGTGCCAGCACTCAACTAGCGGGGCCTGGCGAGCAGTTCTTC
>TRBJ2-2|NA|NA|15|TRBV3-1
CASSQEERVAGELFF
TGTGCCAGCAGCCAAGAAGAGAGGGTCGCCGGGGAGCTGTTTTTT
>TRBJ2-1|many|TRBD2|13|TRBV12-3/TRBV12-4
CASRTSGREEQFF
TGTGCCAGCAGAACTAGCGGGAGGGAGGAGCAGTTCTTC
>TRBJ2-3|many|NA|14|TRBV3-1
CASSHREATDTQYF
TGTGCCAGCAGCCACAGGGAGGCCACAGATACGCAGTATTTT
>TRBJ2-7|many|NA|11|TRBV7-9
CASSYQREQYF
TGTGCCAGCAGTTACCAGCGGGAGCAGTACTTC
>TRBJ2-7|many|NA|14|TRBV10-1
CASSESLGLNEQYF
TGCGCCAGCAGTGAGTCGTTGGGGCTTAACGAGCAGTACTTC
>TRBJ2-7|many|TRBD2|15|TRBV6-2/TRBV6-3
CASSYVRGAHYEQYF
TGTGCCAGCAGTTATGTGCGGGGGGCGCACTACGAGCAGTACTTC
>TRBJ2-1|few|TRBD2|15|TRBV2
CASTPGKQREVPLYF
TGTGCCAGCACCCCTGGAAAGCAGCGGGAGGTTCCCCTTTACTTC
>TRBJ2-7|many|TRBD2|12|TRBV6-1
CASGGGSYEQYF
TGTGCCAGCGGGGGGGGTTCCTACGAGCAGTACTTC
>TRBJ1-1|few|TRBD1|15|TRBV4-1
CASSQAQGANTEAFF
TGCGCCAGCAGCCAAGCCCAGGGGGCCAACACTGAAGCTTTCTTT
>TRBJ2-4|few|NA|8|TRBV9
CASRDGYF
TGTGCCAGCAGGGATGGGTACTTC
>TRBJ1-3|many|NA|17|TRBV6-5
CASSYGSGGSFANTIYF
TGTGCCAGCAGTTACGGTTCAGGCGGGTCCTTTGCGAACACCATATATTTT
>TRBJ2-7|many|NA|15|TRBV28
CASSSGAELTYEQYF
TGTGCCAGCAGTTCGGGGGCCGAACTAACCTACGAGCAGTACTTC
>TRBJ1-1|many|TRBD1|14|TRBV2
CASKPTGGPSEAFF
TGTGCCAGCAAACCGACAGGGGGTCCATCTGAAGCTTTCTTT
>TRBJ2-1|few|NA|16|TRBV3-1
CASSPLGGGGGNEQFF
TGTGCCAGCAGCCCCCTGGGGGGCGGGGGCGGCAATGAGCAGTTCTTC
>TRBJ2-7|many|TRBD1|15|TRBV6-2/TRBV6-3
CASSADRGASYEQYF
TGTGCCAGCAGTGCCGACAGGGGGGCATCCTACGAGCAGTACTTC
>TRBJ2-2|many|NA|14|TRBV5-1
CASSLAYGAGELFF
TGTGCCAGCAGCTTGGCCTATGGGGCCGGGGAGCTGTTTTTT
>TRBJ1-1|many|NA|13|TRBV18
CASSPAGYTEAFF
TGTGCCAGCTCACCAGCAGGTTACACTGAAGCTTTCTTT
>TRBJ1-6|few|NA|14|TRBV9
CASSVGQTPGALHF
TGTGCCAGCAGCGTAGGACAGACCCCAGGGGCCCTCCACTTT
>TRBJ1-6|many|TRBD1|15|TRBV4-2
CASSLWGQGNSPLHF
TGTGCCAGCAGCCTGTGGGGACAGGGTAATTCACCCCTCCACTTT
>TRBJ2-2|NA|NA|16|TRBV5-1
CASSPRETRAAGELFF
TGCGCCAGCAGCCCCCGGGAGACTAGAGCTGCCGGGGAGCTGTTTTTT
>TRBJ2-7|many|TRBD1|15|TRBV12-3/TRBV12-4
CASSPRDRSFYEQYF
TGTGCCAGCAGTCCCCGGGACAGGAGTTTCTACGAGCAGTACTTC
>TRBJ1-4|many|TRBD1|19|TRBV12-3/TRBV12-4
CASSLAHGIYGTGDEKLFF
TGTGCCAGCAGTTTAGCGCATGGAATCTACGGGACAGGGGATGAAAAGCTGTTTTTT
>TRBJ2-3|many|TRBD2|22|TRBV20-1
CSARGRPASGRRGEVSTDTQYF
TGCAGTGCTAGAGGTAGACCGGCTAGCGGGAGAAGAGGGGAAGTGAGCACAGATACGCAGTATTTT
>TRBJ2-5|many|NA|14|TRBV11-2
CASSFGPEQETQYF
TGTGCCAGCAGCTTCGGGCCAGAACAAGAGACCCAGTACTTC
>TRBJ1-4|many|NA|16|TRBV3-1
CASSQEIGTTNEKLFF
TGTGCCAGCAGCCAAGAAATCGGCACAACTAATGAAAAACTGTTTTTT
>TRBJ1-2|few|TRBD1|14|TRBV4-3
CASSQGTGSYGYTF
TGCGCCAGCAGCCAAGGGACAGGCTCATATGGCTACACCTTC
>TRBJ2-7|NA|TRBD1|15|TRBV28
CASSLPGTGWSEQYF
TGTGCCAGCAGTTTACCCGGGACAGGTTGGTCCGAGCAGTACTTC
>TRBJ2-1|NA|NA|11|TRBV5-1
CASRSTNEQFF
TGCGCCAGCCGGTCGACCAATGAGCAGTTCTTC
>TRBJ2-2|many|NA|14|TRBV20-1
CSARRTGNTGELFF
TGCAGTGCTCGTCGTACGGGGAACACCGGGGAGCTGTTTTTT
>TRBJ1-2|many|NA|14|TRBV6-1
CASTSDSSNYGYTF
TGTGCCAGCACCTCCGACAGTTCGAACTATGGCTACACCTTC
>TRBJ2-3|many|NA|14|TRBV2
CASSEALDGTLPYF
TGTGCCAGCAGTGAAGCGCTCGACGGGACCCTGCCTTATTTT
>TRBJ2-4|NA|TRBD1|14|TRBV5-6
CASSLEGQLNIQYF
TGTGCCAGCAGCTTGGAGGGACAGTTGAACATTCAGTACTTC
>TRBJ2-7|many|TRBD2|15|TRBV11-2
CASSLVAGVSYEQYF
TGTGCCAGCAGCTTAGTAGCGGGAGTCTCCTACGAGCAGTACTTC
>TRBJ2-7|few|TRBD1|13|TRBV27
CASSLPTGSEQYF
TGTGCCAGCAGTTTACCGACAGGGAGCGAGCAGTACTTC
>TRBJ2-1|few|NA|14|TRBV27
CASSWGRVDNEQFF
TGTGCCAGCAGTTGGGGACGGGTCGACAATGAGCAGTTCTTC
>TRBJ2-1|many|NA|14|TRBV3-1
CASSRDTSYNEQFF
TGTGCCAGCAGCCGGGACACGTCCTACAATGAGCAGTTCTTC
>TRBJ1-3|many|NA|17|TRBV2
CASSVVNRGDAGNTIYF
TGTGCCAGCAGTGTCGTTAATCGGGGGGATGCTGGAAACACCATATATTTT
>TRBJ2-1|many|NA|15|TRBV27
CASSLSTTPYNEQFF
TGTGCCAGCAGTCTCTCTACTACGCCTTACAATGAGCAGTTCTTC
>TRBJ2-7|few|TRBD1|16|TRBV4-1
CASSQVAGTGDYEQYF
TGCGCCAGCAGCCAAGTTGCTGGGACAGGGGACTACGAGCAGTACTTC
>TRBJ1-6|few|NA|14|TRBV2
CASFRSSYNSPLHF
TGTGCCAGCTTCAGGAGCTCCTATAATTCACCCCTCCACTTT
>TRBJ2-1|NA|TRBD2|17|TRBV7-9
CASSLFAGTSGRNEQFF
TGTGCCAGCAGCTTATTCGCCGGGACTAGCGGGAGGAATGAGCAGTTCTTC